This TCR beta chain was recovered during a study of shared T cell receptors in the human thymus. The CDR3 totals 15 residues. Germline values: CDR1 MDHEN, CDR2 SYDVKM. Losses at the gene ends were 3 bases for V and 3 bases for J; bases not matched to a gene: 5. Repertoires were generated with immunoSEQ multiplex PCR, while TCRdb's copy carries only in-frame clones and drops some. The sample records approximately 760,000 clones, over 75% being singletons. These data also featured in a second study, about human thymus T cells. From that study: Resections from corrective heart surgery supplied the thymus tissue.

This sequence joins TRBV28 and TRBJ1-2; 9 bases fit TRBD1. The TCR was taken from a girl less than two years old with a congenital heart defect. Input material: thymocytes. This CDR3 reads CASSFWDRVDYGYTF. The CDR3 nucleotides are TGTGCCAGCAGTTTTTGGGACAGGGTAGACTATGGCTACACCTTC.